Sequencing of this TCR beta chain was carried out in a study of cytomegalovirus exposure and HLA in healthy donors. Study-level results: With later analysis, a missense DCLRE1C variant became linked to TCR beta V- and J-gene trimming. Immune exposure information comprised only CMV serostatus. It was likely that a cluster of highly shared sequence variants was a sequencing artifact.

Researchers ran the PCR with 60 Vbeta and 13 Jbeta primers. The authors' processing: It was a later analysis that counted roughly 80 million unique TCR beta chains, of which approximately 11 million were shared. Clones were sequenced by immunoSEQ multiplex PCR, and TCRdb holds only the in-frame ones, with some missing. D and trimming come from the DNA, and the V and J calls and clone size come from that table. Altogether 150,000 to 200,000 clones are present, 70% to 80% being singletons, with the ten largest covering about 14%. About this clone itself: Antigen: not known.

This CDR3 has 13 residues. The V and J ends lost 7 bases and 5 bases, in that order; junction bases with no gene match: 11. CDR1 is GTSNPN and CDR2 is SVGIG in the germline V gene (reference sequence). The chain is built from TRBV30 and TRBJ2-7, with 7 bases that match TRBD1. The sequencing sample was made of PBMCs. The TCR sequence derives from a young woman in good health and CMV-seropositive. CDR3 sequence: CAFQGNRGNEQYF. The DNA for the CDR3 is TGTGCCTTCCAAGGGAACAGGGGAAACGAGCAGTACTTC.